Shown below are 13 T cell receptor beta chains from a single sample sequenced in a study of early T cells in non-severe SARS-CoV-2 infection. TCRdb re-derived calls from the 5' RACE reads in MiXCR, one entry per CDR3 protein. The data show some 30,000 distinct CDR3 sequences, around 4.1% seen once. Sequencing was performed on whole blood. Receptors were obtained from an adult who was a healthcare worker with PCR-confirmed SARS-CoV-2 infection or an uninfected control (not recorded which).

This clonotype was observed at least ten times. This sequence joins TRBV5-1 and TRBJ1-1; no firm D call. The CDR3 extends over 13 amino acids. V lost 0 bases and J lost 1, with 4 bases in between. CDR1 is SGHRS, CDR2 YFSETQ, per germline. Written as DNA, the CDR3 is TGCGCCAGCAGCTTGGCCACGAACACTGAAGCTTTCTTT. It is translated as CASSLATNTEAFF.

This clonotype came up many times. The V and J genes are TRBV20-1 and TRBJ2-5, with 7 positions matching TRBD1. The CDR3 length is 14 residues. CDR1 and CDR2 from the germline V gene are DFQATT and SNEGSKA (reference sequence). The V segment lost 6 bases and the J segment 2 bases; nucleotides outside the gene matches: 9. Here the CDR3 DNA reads TGCAGTGCCGAAAAACGACAGGGACAAGAGACCCAGTACTTC. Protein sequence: CSAEKRQGQETQYF.

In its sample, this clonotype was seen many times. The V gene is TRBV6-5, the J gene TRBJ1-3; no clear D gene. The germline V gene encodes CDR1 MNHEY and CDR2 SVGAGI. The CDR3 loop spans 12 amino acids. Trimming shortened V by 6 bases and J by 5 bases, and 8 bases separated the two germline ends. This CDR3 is CASRAGRNTIYF. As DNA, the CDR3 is TGTGCCAGCAGGGCGGGGAGAAACACCATATATTTT.

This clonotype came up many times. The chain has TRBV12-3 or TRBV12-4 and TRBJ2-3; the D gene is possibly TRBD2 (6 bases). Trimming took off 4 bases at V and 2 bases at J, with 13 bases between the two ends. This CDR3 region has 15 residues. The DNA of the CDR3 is TGTGCCAGCAGTTCTGGGACTTCCTTCACAGATACGCAGTATTTT. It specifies CASSSGTSFTDTQYF.

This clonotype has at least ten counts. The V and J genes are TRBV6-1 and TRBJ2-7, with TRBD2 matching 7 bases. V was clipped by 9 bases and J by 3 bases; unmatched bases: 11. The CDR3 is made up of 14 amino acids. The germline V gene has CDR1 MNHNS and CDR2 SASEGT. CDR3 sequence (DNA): TGTGCCAGTCGTCTCTCTAGCGGACGCTACGAGCAGTACTTC. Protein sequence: CASRLSSGRYEQYF.

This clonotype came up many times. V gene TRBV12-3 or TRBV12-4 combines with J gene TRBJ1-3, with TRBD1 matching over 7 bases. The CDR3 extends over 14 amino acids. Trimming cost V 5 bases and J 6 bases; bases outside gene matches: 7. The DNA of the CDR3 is TGTGCCAGCAGTGCCGACAGGGAGGAAAACACCATATATTTT. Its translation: CASSADREENTIYF.

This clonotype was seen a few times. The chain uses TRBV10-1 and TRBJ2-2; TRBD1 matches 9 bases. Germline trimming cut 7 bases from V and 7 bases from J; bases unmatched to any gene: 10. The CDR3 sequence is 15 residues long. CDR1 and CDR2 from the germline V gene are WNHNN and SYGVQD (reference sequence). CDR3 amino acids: CASNPGTGYFGELFF. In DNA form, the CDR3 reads TGCGCCAGCAACCCCGGGACAGGGTACTTCGGGGAGCTGTTTTTT.

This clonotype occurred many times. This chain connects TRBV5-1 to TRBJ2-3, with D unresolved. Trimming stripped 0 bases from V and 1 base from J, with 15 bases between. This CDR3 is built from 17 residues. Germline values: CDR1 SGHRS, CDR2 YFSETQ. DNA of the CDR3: TGCGCCAGCAGCTTGGGTTACCGCCCCCGGGGCACAGATACGCAGTATTTT. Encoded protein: CASSLGYRPRGTDTQYF.

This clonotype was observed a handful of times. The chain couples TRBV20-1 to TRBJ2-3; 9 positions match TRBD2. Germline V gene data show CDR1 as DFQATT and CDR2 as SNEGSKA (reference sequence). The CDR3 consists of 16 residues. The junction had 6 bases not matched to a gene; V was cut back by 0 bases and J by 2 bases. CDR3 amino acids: CSARDLPGLATDTQYF. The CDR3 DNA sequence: TGCAGTGCTAGAGACCTACCGGGACTAGCCACAGATACGCAGTATTTT.

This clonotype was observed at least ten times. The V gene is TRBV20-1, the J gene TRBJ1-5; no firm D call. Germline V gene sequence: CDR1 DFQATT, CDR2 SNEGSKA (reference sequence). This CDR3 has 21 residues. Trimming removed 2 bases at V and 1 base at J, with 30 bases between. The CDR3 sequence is CSARPPPKVGREGISNQPQHF. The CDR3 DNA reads TGCAGTGCTAGACCACCCCCCAAAGTGGGCCGGGAGGGTATCAGCAATCAGCCCCAGCATTTT.

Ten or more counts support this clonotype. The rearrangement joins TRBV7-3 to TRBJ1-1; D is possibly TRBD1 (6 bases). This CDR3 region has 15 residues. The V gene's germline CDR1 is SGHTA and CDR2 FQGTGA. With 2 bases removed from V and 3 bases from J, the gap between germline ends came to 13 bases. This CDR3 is CASSLFGGRDTEAFF. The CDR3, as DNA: TGTGCCAGCAGCTTATTCGGGGGCAGGGACACTGAAGCTTTCTTT. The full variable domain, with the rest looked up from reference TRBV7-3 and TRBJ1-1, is GAGVSQTPSNKVTEKGKYVELRCDPISGHTALYWYRQSLGQGPEFLIYFQGTGAADDSGLPNDRFFAVRPEGSVSTLKIQRTERGDSAVYLCASSLFGGRDTEAFFGQGTRLTVV.

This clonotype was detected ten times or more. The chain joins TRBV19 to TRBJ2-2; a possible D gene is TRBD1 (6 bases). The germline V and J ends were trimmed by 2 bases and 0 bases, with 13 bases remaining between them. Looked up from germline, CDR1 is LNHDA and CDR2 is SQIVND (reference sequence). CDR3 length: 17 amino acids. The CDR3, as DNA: TGTGCCAGTAGTATACCCGTGACAGGACCGAACACCGGGGAGCTGTTTTTT. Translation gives CASSIPVTGPNTGELFF.

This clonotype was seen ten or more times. This CDR3 is CASSIDGRDYSNQPQHF. CDR3 bases: TGTGCCAGTAGTATAGACGGGCGGGACTATAGCAATCAGCCCCAGCATTTT. This sequence joins TRBV19 and TRBJ1-5, with D possibly being TRBD1 (5 bases). This CDR3 comprises 17 residues. Germline loops: CDR1 LNHDA, CDR2 SQIVND (reference sequence). Trimming shortened V by 0 bases and J by 0 bases, and 12 bases separated the two germline ends.